The TCR beta chain under discussion was sequenced for a study of cytomegalovirus exposure and HLA in healthy donors. The study's findings and limits: Some TCR beta chains (roughly 150 of them) were listed as cytomegalovirus-associated. Judged likely to be a sequencing artifact was a cluster of highly shared sequence variants. Being productive about 90% or about 30% of the time was typical of most TCR beta V segments in an earlier analysis.

Details on this clone: Its antigen is not identified.

The germline gives CDR1 SGHTS, CDR2 YDEGEE. There are 16 residues in the CDR3. Unmatched junction bases numbered 4, after V lost 2 bases and J lost 0 bases. Primers for the PCR totalled 60 Vbeta and 13 Jbeta. Produced via immunoSEQ multiplex PCR; TCRdb's table is partial and in-frame only. The data show some 200,000 clones, with 75% to 90% seen just once and around 2.5% held by the top ten. This TCR was sampled from a woman aged 45-65 years in good health and CMV-seropositive. Sequenced: PBMCs. This rearrangement joins TRBV5-8 to TRBJ1-3; 8 bases agree with TRBD1. The CDR3 sequence: CASSFPGGHSGNTIYF. DNA for the CDR3: TGTGCCAGCAGCTTCCCAGGGGGCCACTCTGGAAACACCATATATTTT.